This T cell receptor beta chain was documented in a study of T cell repertoires in cytomegalovirus infection (dated by TCRdb to about 2019). About the full investigation: Because public TCR beta signatures pointed to carriage of CMV infection together with the matching HLA type, the HLA type of each donor mattered for the analysis.

As encoded in the germline V gene, CDR1 is ENHRY while CDR2 is SYGVKD. V loses 7 bases of germline sequence and J loses 1 base, and the interval between the two ends is 14 bases. The CDR3, cysteine through phenylalanine, is 15 amino acids long. The kept DNA is CDR3 alone, 45 bases in frame from the first base. TCRdb lists the instrument as Illumina HiSeq 1500. Using fastp at Q25 and MiXCR, TCRdb reprocessed the public reads and kept productive beta chains. Rows are unified per CDR3 protein, each entry keeping the most common DNA and genes. This sample holds around 240,000 distinct CDR3 sequences; roughly 20% were observed only once. Jointly, the top ten make up 15% to 20% of the sample. General study outcomes and caveats: The ex vivo response was dominated by HLA-C-restricted CMV-specific TCR beta clonotypes, which also provided the single most frequent clonotype in two of eight donors. Cumulative frequency of public TCR beta family members discriminated carriers of CMV infection plus the relevant HLA type in this cohort and an independent approximately 400-donor cohort.

This clonotype was counted between two and nine times. The antigen this receptor binds is unknown. The input lacks base qualities; no much larger clone sits a single base away. This clonotype was obtained from a human donor in good health (CMV status not recorded). Some clones in this sample may be carry-over from other donors' samples. Material for sequencing was CD8+ T cells from PBMCs. The rearrangement joined TRBV10-3 to TRBJ1-3, with TRBD1 perhaps the D gene, on 5 matching bases. The DNA is as follows: TGTGCCATCAATCGACAGCCGGATTCTGGAAACACCATATATTTT. This codes for CAINRQPDSGNTIYF.